What follows are 18 T cell receptor beta chains derived from one specimen sequenced in a study of blood T cell repertoires in COVID-19. Repertoires were generated with immunoSEQ multiplex PCR, while TCRdb's copy carries only in-frame clones and drops some. The data show fewer than 300,000 clones, with roughly 91% seen just once and 8.8% held by the top ten. Specimen: PBMCs or T cells enriched from blood (not recorded which). The receptors were sampled from a man aged 35 to 55 who had recovered from COVID-19.

About this clone itself: The same CDR3 is also encoded by other DNA sequences in this sample. The genes are TRBV7-9 and TRBJ2-5; D uncertain. The germline V gene encodes CDR1 SEHNR and CDR2 FQNEAQ (reference sequence). This CDR3 region has 13 residues. V gave up 1 base and J gave up 3 bases, with 6 bases separating them. The CDR3: CASSLGLEETQYF. For the CDR3, the DNA is TGTGCCAGCAGCTTAGGGCTAGAAGAGACCCAGTACTTC.

CDR3 sequence: CASSLAAGSNTGELFF. The DNA of the CDR3 is TGTGCCAGCAGCTTGGCGGCAGGGTCTAACACCGGGGAGCTGTTTTTT. This chain uses TRBV5-4 with TRBJ2-2, with D perhaps TRBD1 (5 bases). This CDR3 has 16 residues. Germline V gives CDR1 SGHNT, CDR2 YYREEE (reference sequence). Trimming removed 0 bases at V and 2 bases at J, with 11 bases between.

V is TRBV6-2 or TRBV6-3 and J is TRBJ1-2; TRBD1 matches 8 bases. Germline CDR1 and CDR2: MNHEY and SVGEGT. The CDR3 contains 13 residues. The J segment lost 8 bases and the V segment lost 6 bases, leaving 8 bases of the junction unmatched. The CDR3 sequence: CASSEGQVFGYTF. In DNA, the CDR3 is TGTGCCAGCAGCGAGGGACAGGTGTTCGGCTACACCTTC.

This chain connects TRBV27 to TRBJ2-7; D is possibly TRBD1 (5 bases). Trimming stripped 7 bases from V and 3 bases from J, with 10 bases between. Germline V lookup: CDR1 MNHEY, CDR2 SMNVEV (reference sequence). CDR3 length: 12 amino acids. CDR3 in DNA: TGTGCCAGCACAGGGAAGTACTACGAGCAGTACTTC. It translates to CASTGKYYEQYF.

The chain joins TRBV19 to TRBJ2-1; tentatively, D is TRBD1 (6 bases). Per germline, CDR1 LNHDA and CDR2 SQIVND (reference sequence). Between the trimmed V and J ends, which lost 4 bases and 3 bases, there was a span of 10 bases. The CDR3 totals 14 residues. CDR3 residues: CASSRGQNYNEQFF. CDR3 in DNA: TGTGCCAGTAGTAGAGGACAGAACTACAATGAGCAGTTCTTC.

The V call is TRBV28, the J call TRBJ2-7; TRBD1 is a possible D gene (5 bases). This CDR3 comprises 15 residues. The germline gives CDR1 MDHEN, CDR2 SYDVKM. Trimming removed 5 bases from V and 1 base from J, with 15 bases in between. The CDR3 loop reads CASSPGWGASYEQYF. The CDR3 bases are TGTGCCAGCAGTCCAGGGTGGGGTGCATCCTACGAGCAGTACTTC.

V and J are TRBV11-2 and TRBJ2-3, with D tentatively TRBD1 (6 bases). The V end lost 4 bases, the J end lost 5 bases, and 16 bases lay between the germline ends. Germline V gives CDR1 SGHAT, CDR2 FQNNGV. The CDR3 contains 15 residues. The CDR3 DNA is TGTGCCAGCAGCTCGCTACAGGGTTGGGGAGATACGCAGTATTTT. As protein: CASSSLQGWGDTQYF.

The rearrangement links TRBV21-1 to TRBJ2-7; the table's D call of TRBD2 was not tested on the DNA. TRBV21-1 is described as a pseudogene. This CDR3 is 18 amino acids long. Written as DNA, the CDR3 is TGTGCCAGCACTAAAGCCCGAGGCGACTACGAAAGAGGCTACGAGCAGTACTTC. Translating it yields CASTKARGDYERGYEQYF.

The rearrangement uses TRBV7-9 and TRBJ2-2; 15 nucleotides align to TRBD2. Germline V gives CDR1 SEHNR, CDR2 FQNEAQ (reference sequence). The CDR3 has 18 residues. V dropped 5 bases and J dropped 8; count of bases not matched to a gene: 12. CDR3 DNA sequence: TGTGCCAGCAGCACCGGGACTAGCGGGGGGACAGCACCTGGGGAGCTGTTTTTT. It yields the protein CASSTGTSGGTAPGELFF.

This clone was recorded only once. J is TRBJ1-5 and V is TRBV3-1 (or the pseudogene TRBV3-2); D is perhaps TRBD1 (5 bases). Trimming shortened V by 0 bases and J by 6 bases, and 12 bases separated the two germline ends. This CDR3 region has 15 residues. The V gene's germline CDR1 is LGHDT and CDR2 YNNKEL (reference sequence). CDR3 nucleotide sequence: TGTGCCAGCAGCCAAGAACAAGGGGCTAGTCAGCCCCAGCATTTT. It is translated as CASSQEQGASQPQHF.

The chain carries TRBV19 and TRBJ1-3; maybe TRBD1 (6 bases). From germline, CDR1 is LNHDA and CDR2 SQIVND (reference sequence). Trimming took off 3 bases at V and 0 bases at J, with 12 bases between the two ends. This CDR3 is built from 16 residues. The CDR3 DNA follows: TGTGCCAGTAGTATTGGTCCCAGGGGCTCTGGAAACACCATATATTTT. This sequence encodes CASSIGPRGSGNTIYF.

V and J are TRBV21-1 and TRBJ1-4; TRBD1, the table's D call, was not compared with the DNA. TRBV21-1 is flagged as a pseudogene. The CDR3 runs 15 residues. The CDR3 region has the DNA TGTGCCAGCAGCACCCCGACAGGGTATCGAGAAAAACTGTTTTTT. It specifies CASSTPTGYREKLFF.

In its sample, this clone was seen once. The V and J genes are TRBV20-1 and TRBJ2-5, with 8 bases aligning to TRBD2. The CDR3 length is 16 residues. With 3 bases clipped from V and 1 base from J, the junction kept 10 bases outside the gene matches. Germline assignment: CDR1 DFQATT and CDR2 SNEGSKA (reference sequence). The CDR3 spells CSASQFGGARQETQYF. Here the CDR3 DNA reads TGCAGTGCTAGTCAATTCGGGGGGGCTCGCCAAGAGACCCAGTACTTC.

In DNA, the CDR3 is TGTGCCAGCAGCTCGCTGATGACAGGGTTTCAGTATTTT. Its translation is CASSSLMTGFQYF. This chain links TRBV5-6 with TRBJ2-3; 7 bases align to TRBD1. Germline-derived CDR1 and CDR2 are SGHDT and YYEEEE. The CDR3 runs 13 residues. V lost 3 bases, J lost 12 bases, and 10 bases stayed unmatched.

This clone has only one observation. This chain joins TRBV28 and TRBJ1-1; weak D call: TRBD1 (6 bases). Trimming shortened V by 9 bases and J by 4 bases, and 21 bases separated the two germline ends. The CDR3 sequence is 15 residues long. CDR1 and CDR2 (germline): MDHEN, SYDVKM. This CDR3 is CASPPPTGTTTEAFF. In DNA form, the CDR3 reads TGTGCCAGTCCCCCTCCTACAGGGACGACCACTGAAGCTTTCTTT.

The chain carries TRBV10-1 and TRBJ2-1, with 9 bases aligning to TRBD1. The CDR3 contains 16 residues. Germline CDR1 and CDR2: WNHNN and SYGVQD (reference sequence). The V and J ends lost 5 bases and 8 bases, in that order; junction bases with no gene match: 13. CDR3 in amino acids: CASSPGQGMPSDEQFF. CDR3 nucleotide sequence: TGCGCCAGCAGTCCCGGACAGGGGATGCCATCCGATGAGCAGTTCTTC.

In its sample, this clone was seen a few times. The chain has TRBV7-8 and TRBJ2-3, with D maybe TRBD2 (5 bases). Germline CDR1 and CDR2: SGHVS and FQNEAQ. The CDR3 is 14 residues long. DNA of the CDR3: TGTGGAACCCGTAGACTATCTAGCACAGATACGCAGTATTTT. Amino acid sequence: CGTRRLSSTDTQYF.

CDR3 sequence (DNA): TGTGCCAGCAGTTTATCGACAGGGGGCTATGGCTACACCTTC. Protein product: CASSLSTGGYGYTF. This sequence joins TRBV6-5 and TRBJ1-2, with TRBD1 identical over 9 bases. Germline-derived CDR1 and CDR2 are MNHEY and SVGAGI. With V trimmed by 4 bases and J by 4 bases, 4 bases remained unmatched. The CDR3 is 14 residues long.